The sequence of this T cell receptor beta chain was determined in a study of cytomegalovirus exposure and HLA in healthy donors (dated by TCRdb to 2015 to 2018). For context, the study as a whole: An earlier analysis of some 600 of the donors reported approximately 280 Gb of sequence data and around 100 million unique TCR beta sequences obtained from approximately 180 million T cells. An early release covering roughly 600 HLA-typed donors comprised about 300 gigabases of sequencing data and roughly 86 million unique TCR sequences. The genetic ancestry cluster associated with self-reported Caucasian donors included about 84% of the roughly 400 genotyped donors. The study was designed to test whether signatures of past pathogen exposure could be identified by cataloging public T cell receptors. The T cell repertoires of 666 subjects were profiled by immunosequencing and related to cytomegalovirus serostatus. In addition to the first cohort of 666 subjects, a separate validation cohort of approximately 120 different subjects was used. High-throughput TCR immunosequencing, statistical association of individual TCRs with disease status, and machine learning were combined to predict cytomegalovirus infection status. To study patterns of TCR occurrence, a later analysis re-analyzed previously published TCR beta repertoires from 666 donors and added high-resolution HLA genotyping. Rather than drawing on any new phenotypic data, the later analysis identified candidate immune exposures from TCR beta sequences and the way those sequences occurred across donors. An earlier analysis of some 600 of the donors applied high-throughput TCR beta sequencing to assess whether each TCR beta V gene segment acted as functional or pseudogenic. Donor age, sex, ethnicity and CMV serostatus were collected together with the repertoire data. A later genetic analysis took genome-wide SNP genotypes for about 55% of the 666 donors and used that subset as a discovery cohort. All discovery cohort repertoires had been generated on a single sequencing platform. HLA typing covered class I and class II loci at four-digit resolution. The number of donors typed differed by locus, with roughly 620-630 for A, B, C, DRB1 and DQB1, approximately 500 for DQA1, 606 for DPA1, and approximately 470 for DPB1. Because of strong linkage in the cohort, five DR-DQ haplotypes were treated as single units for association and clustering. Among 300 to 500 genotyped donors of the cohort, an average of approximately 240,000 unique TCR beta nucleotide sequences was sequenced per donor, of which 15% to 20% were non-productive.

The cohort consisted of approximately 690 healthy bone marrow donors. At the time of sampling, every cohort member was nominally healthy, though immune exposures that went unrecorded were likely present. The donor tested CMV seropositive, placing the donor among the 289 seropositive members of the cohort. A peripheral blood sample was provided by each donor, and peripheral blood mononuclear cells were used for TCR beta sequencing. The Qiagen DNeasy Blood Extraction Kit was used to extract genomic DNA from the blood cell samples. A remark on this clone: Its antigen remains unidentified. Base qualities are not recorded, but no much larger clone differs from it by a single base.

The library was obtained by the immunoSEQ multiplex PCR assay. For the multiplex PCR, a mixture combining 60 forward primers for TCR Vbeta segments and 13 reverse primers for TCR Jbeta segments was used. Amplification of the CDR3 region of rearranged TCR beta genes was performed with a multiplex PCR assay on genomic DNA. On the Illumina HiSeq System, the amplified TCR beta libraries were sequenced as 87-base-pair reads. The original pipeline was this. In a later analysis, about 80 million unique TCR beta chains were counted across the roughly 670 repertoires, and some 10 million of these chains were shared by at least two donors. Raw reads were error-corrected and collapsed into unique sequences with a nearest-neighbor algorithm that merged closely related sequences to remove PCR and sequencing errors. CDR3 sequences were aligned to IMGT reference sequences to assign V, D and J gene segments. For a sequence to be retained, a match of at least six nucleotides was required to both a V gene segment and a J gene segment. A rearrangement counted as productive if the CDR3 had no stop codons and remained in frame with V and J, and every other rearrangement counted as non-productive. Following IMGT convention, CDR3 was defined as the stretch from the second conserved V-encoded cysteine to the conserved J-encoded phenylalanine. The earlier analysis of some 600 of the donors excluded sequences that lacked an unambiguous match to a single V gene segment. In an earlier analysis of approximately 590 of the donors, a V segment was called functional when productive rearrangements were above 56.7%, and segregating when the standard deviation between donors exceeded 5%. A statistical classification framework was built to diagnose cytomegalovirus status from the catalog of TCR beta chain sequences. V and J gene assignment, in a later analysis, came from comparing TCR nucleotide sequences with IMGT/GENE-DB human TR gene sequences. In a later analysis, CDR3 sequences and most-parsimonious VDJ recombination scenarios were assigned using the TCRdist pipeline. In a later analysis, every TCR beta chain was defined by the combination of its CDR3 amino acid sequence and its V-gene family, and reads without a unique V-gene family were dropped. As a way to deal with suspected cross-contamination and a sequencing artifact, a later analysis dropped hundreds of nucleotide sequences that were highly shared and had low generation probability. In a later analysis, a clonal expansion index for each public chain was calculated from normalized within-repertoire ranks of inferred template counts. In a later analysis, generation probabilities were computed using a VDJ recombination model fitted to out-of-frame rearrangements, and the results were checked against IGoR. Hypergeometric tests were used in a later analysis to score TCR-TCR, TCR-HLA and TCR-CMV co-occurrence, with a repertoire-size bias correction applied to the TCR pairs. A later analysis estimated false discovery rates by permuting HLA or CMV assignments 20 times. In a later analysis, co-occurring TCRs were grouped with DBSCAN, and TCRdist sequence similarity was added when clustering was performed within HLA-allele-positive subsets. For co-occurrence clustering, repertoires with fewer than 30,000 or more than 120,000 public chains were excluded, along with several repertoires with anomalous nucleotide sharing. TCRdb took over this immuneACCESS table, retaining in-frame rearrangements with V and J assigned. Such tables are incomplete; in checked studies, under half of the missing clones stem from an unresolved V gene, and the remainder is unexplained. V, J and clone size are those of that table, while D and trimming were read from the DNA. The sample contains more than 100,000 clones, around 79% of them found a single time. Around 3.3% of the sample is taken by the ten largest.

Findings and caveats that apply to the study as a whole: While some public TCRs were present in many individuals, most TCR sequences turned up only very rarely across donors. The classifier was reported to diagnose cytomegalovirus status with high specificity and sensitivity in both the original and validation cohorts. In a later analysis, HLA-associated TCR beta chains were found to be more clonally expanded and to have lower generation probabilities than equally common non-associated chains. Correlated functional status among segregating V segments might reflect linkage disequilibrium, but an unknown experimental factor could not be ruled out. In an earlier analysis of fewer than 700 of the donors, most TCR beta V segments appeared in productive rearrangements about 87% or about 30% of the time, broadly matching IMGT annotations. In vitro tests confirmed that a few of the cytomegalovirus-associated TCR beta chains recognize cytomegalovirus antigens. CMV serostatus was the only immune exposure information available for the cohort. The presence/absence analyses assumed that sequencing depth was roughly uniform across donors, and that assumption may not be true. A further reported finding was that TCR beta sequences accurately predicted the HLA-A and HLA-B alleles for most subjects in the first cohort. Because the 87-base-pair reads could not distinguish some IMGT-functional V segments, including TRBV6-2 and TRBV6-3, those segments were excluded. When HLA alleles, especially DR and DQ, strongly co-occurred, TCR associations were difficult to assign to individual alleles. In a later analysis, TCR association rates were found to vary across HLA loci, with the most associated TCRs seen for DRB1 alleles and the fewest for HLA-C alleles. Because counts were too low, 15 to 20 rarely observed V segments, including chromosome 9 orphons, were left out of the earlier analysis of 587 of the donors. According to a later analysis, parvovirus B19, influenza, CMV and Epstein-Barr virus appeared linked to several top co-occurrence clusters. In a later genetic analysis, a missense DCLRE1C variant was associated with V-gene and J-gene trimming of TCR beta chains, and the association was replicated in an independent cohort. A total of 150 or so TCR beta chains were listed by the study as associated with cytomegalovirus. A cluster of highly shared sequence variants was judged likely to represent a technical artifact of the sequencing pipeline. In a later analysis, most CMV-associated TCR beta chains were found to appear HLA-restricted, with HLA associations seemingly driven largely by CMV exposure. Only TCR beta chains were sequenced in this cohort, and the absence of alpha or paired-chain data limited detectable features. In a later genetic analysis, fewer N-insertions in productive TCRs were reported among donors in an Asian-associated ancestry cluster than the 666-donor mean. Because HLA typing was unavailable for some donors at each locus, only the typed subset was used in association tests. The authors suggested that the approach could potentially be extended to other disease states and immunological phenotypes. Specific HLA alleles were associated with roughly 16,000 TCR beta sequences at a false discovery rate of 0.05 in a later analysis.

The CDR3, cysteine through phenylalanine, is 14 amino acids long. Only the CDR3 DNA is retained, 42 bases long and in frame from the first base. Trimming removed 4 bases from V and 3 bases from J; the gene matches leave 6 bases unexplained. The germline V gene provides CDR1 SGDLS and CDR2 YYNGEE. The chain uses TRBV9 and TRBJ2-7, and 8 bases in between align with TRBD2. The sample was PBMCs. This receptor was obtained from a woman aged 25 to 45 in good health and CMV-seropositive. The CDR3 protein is CASSSGGGGYEQYF. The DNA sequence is TGTGCCAGCAGCTCCGGGGGGGGCGGCTACGAGCAGTACTTC.